This T cell receptor (beta chain) was recovered during a study of blood T cell repertoires in COVID-19. Looking at the study overall: Sites across the United States, Italy and Spain contributed samples from acute and convalescent COVID-19. Sample material is recorded as cDNA or gDNA derived from T cells, B-cell-depleted T cells, or PBMCs.

As processed by the authors: By means of reference gene primer amplification, nucleated cell counts were estimated. Sequencing used immunoSEQ multiplex PCR; TCRdb keeps in-frame clones, though not all of them. The D gene and trimming were derived from the DNA, and the V and J assignments and clone size from that table. Found here are around 340,000 clones, around 83% of them singletons; the top ten hold approximately 3.1%. The CDR3 length is 14 residues. CDR1 is SGHDN, CDR2 FVKESK, per germline. With 4 bases removed from V and 3 bases from J, the gap between germline ends came to 12 bases. Input material: peripheral blood. The J gene is TRBJ1-1, the V gene TRBV14, with unresolved D. This TCR was sampled from a man aged 25 to 45 with active or convalescent COVID-19. The CDR3 DNA follows: TGTGCCAGCAGCCTAGTTCGCACGTACACTGAAGCTTTCTTT. Translated, it gives CASSLVRTYTEAFF.